This TCR beta chain was sequenced for a study of blood T cell repertoires in COVID-19. As handled by the study authors: Amplification of reference gene primers was used by the study to estimate nucleated cell counts. The repertoire was sequenced with immunoSEQ multiplex PCR; TCRdb's copy has only in-frame clones and lacks some. D and trimming were read from the DNA, whereas the V and J calls and clone size are those reported in that table. The repertoire holds roughly 70,000 clones, with about 70% as singletons. V was trimmed by 1 base and J by 2 bases, leaving 7 bases between them. Germline CDR1 is SGHTA and CDR2 is FQGTGA. The CDR3 totals 14 residues.

This TCR came from a man aged 55 to 70 with acute or convalescent COVID-19. The chain employs TRBV7-3 and TRBJ2-3; no reliable D call. Sequenced sample: peripheral blood. The CDR3: CASSLRAFTDTQYF. The CDR3 DNA is TGTGCCAGCAGCTTAAGGGCCTTCACAGATACGCAGTATTTT.